The present T cell receptor beta chain was sequenced within a study of T-cell memory formation after mild COVID-19. The germline V and J ends were trimmed by 9 bases and 7 bases, with 18 bases remaining between them. The CDR3 has 13 amino acids. A 5'RACE reaction primed in the constant segment made cDNA libraries of TCR alpha and TCR beta, and these carried sample barcodes and UMIs. TCRdb re-called the 5' RACE reads with MiXCR, one entry per CDR3 protein. There are around 310,000 distinct CDR3 sequences in the sample; 14% occur only once, and 20% to 25% lies in the top ten. In its sample, this clonotype was seen a few times. The antigen is unknown. Study observations and caveats: That cross-reactive memory joined was suggested by some responding clones appearing in pre-infection memory. Of the contracting clones, CD4+ ones lay mainly in CM and EM, and CD8+ ones in EMRA.

The source of this sequence is a man younger than 30 who had mild COVID-19 (a few samples of this study predate the infection). Cell type and time point are not known. The source material was PBMCs or a T cell subset sorted from them (not recorded which). The chain couples TRBV12-3 or TRBV12-4 to TRBJ1-2; D gene uncertain. This chain's CDR3 is CASSGSPVAGYTF. In nucleotides, the CDR3 is TGTGCCAGTTCGGGCAGTCCCGTGGCTGGCTACACCTTC.